The present T cell receptor beta chain was sequenced within a study of blood T cells in healthy people across ages. Whole-study context: For every two T cells, template switching captured about one barcoded beta molecule.

It was with a sample-barcoded 5' primer and a J-beta primer mix that a second PCR of roughly 6 to 12 cycles was run. Each CDR3 protein is one row after TCRdb ran MiXCR on the 5' RACE reads. Among roughly 1,500,000 distinct CDR3 sequences listed, approximately 32% were seen once. V gave up 7 bases and J gave up 4 bases; unmatched junction bases: 4. Looked up from germline, CDR1 is WSHSY and CDR2 is SAAADI. The length of the CDR3 is 13 residues. Whole-study findings and limits: Per million T cells, TCR beta diversity dropped about linearly as age rose.

As concerns this clonotype: Its cognate antigen is unknown.

Input material: blood. The genes are TRBV10-2 and TRBJ2-1, with 7 bases matching TRBD2. The TCR sequence derives from a woman in her twenties or thirties in good health. CDR3: CASNRGDYNEQFF. The CDR3 DNA is TGCGCCAGCAACCGGGGGGATTACAATGAGCAGTTCTTC.